Listed below are T cell receptor beta chains from one sample, sequenced in a study of identical twins. MiXCR was run by TCRdb on the 5' RACE reads, yielding one entry per CDR3 protein. The sample has around 250,000 distinct CDR3 sequences; roughly an eighth are singletons. These records were also assigned to another study, of yellow fever vaccine responses in identical twins.

The sample was memory (CD45RO+) T cells sorted from blood. All receptors derive from a woman between 18 and 29 years old in good health. CDR3s include the opening cysteine and the closing phenylalanine or tryptophan. The D gene is left open where the match is weak. Not all rows give a size; the values are once, few, many and, for expanded clones, a class.

14 | TRBJ2-3 | NA | TRBV9 | few | CASSDTSRADTQYF | TGTGCCAGCAGCGACACTAGCCGGGCAGATACGCAGTATTTT
17 | TRBJ2-3 | TRBD2 | TRBV11-2 | NA | CASSLRSGGKLTDTQYF | TGTGCCAGCAGCTTGCGTAGCGGGGGGAAGCTCACAGATACGCAGTATTTT
13 | TRBJ2-2 | NA | TRBV25-1 | few | CASSQPVGGELFF | TGTGCCAGCAGTCAGCCGGTGGGCGGGGAGCTGTTTTTT
14 | TRBJ1-2 | NA | TRBV7-9 | NA | CASSQDQEFYGYTF | TGTGCCAGCAGCCAAGATCAGGAATTCTATGGCTACACCTTC
20 | TRBJ2-3 | TRBD2 | TRBV5-1 | few | CASSRGKTSGGPGVTDTQYF | TGCGCCAGCAGCCGCGGGAAGACTAGCGGGGGACCGGGGGTGACAGATACGCAGTATTTT
16 | TRBJ2-3 | TRBD2 | TRBV20-1 | many | CSALGGLAGGMDTQYF | TGCAGTGCTCTGGGAGGACTAGCGGGAGGCATGGATACGCAGTATTTT
13 | TRBJ2-5 | NA | TRBV7-9 | few | CASGQENQETQYF | TGTGCCAGCGGTCAGGAAAATCAAGAGACCCAGTACTTC
16 | TRBJ2-1 | NA | TRBV4-2 | many | CASSQEGSGNYNEQFF | TGTGCCAGCAGCCAAGAAGGTAGCGGCAACTACAATGAGCAGTTCTTC
16 | TRBJ2-1 | NA | TRBV5-1 | few | CASTPGRGLSYNEQFF | TGCGCCAGCACCCCGGGTCGGGGTTTGTCCTACAATGAGCAGTTCTTC
15 | TRBJ2-2 | NA | TRBV6-1 | few | CASGNQGANTGELFF | TGTGCCAGCGGTAATCAGGGCGCGAACACCGGGGAGCTGTTTTTT
12 | TRBJ2-5 | NA | TRBV20-1 | NA | CSARPTAETQYF | TGCAGTGCTAGGCCCACCGCCGAGACCCAGTACTTC
14 | TRBJ2-7 | TRBD1 | TRBV6-1 | NA | CASRLQGDSSEQYF | TGTGCCAGCAGACTACAGGGGGATAGTAGCGAGCAGTACTTC
16 | TRBJ2-1 | TRBD2 | TRBV5-1 | NA | CASSLDPSGRYNEQFF | TGCGCCAGCAGCTTGGATCCTAGCGGCCGCTACAATGAGCAGTTCTTC
15 | TRBJ2-3 | NA | TRBV28 | NA | CASSFGGFDTDTQYF | TGTGCCAGCAGTTTCGGGGGCTTCGACACAGATACGCAGTATTTT
17 | TRBJ2-1 | TRBD1 | TRBV25-1 | many | CASSPRQGQRKMDEQFF | TGTGCCAGCAGTCCACGACAGGGTCAAAGGAAGATGGATGAGCAGTTCTTC
13 | TRBJ1-1 | NA | TRBV7-3 | few | CASSPDFRTEAFF | TGTGCCAGCAGCCCGGATTTCCGGACTGAAGCTTTCTTT
15 | TRBJ2-3 | NA | TRBV27 | few | CASSRSTGRTDTQYF | TGTGCCAGCAGTAGATCGACAGGTCGCACAGATACGCAGTATTTT
13 | TRBJ1-2 | NA | TRBV12-3/TRBV12-4 | many | CASSPDSSYGYTF | TGTGCCAGCAGCCCGGACAGTTCCTATGGCTACACCTTC
17 | TRBJ2-7 | TRBD2 | TRBV3-1 | few | CASSQGGVVAGRGGEYF | TGTGCCAGCAGCCAAGGCGGAGTCGTAGCGGGTCGAGGCGGAGAGTACTTC
16 | TRBJ2-1 | NA | TRBV6-1 | few | CASSDQSWGRFNEQFF | TGTGCCAGCAGTGATCAGTCCTGGGGGAGGTTCAATGAGCAGTTCTTC
15 | TRBJ2-2 | NA | TRBV12-3/TRBV12-4 | few | CASRPGTAFRGELFF | TGTGCCAGCAGGCCCGGGACTGCCTTTAGGGGGGAGCTGTTTTTT
15 | TRBJ2-5 | TRBD1 | TRBV5-1 | many | CASSLGRGQQETQYF | TGTGCCAGCAGTTTAGGCAGGGGACAGCAAGAGACCCAGTACTTC